The next 29 T cell receptor beta chains were all read from a single sample in a study of shared clonotypes between healthy human individuals. Generated by immunoSEQ multiplex PCR, the TCRdb table keeps only in-frame clones and is missing some. Here the sample spans some 2.1 million clones, 85% to 95% being singletons. Sequenced sample: naive CD4+ T cells sorted from blood. Subset meaning: CD45RA+ positively selected. The receptors here all came from a man younger than 30 in good health.

Concerning this clone: Within the sample, other DNA sequences also encode this same CDR3. V is TRBV6-5 and J is TRBJ2-7; TRBD1 might be the D (6 bases). CDR3 length: 14 residues. Deletions cut 2 bases from V and 2 bases from J, with 10 bases between. Germline assignment: CDR1 MNHEY and CDR2 SVGAGI. This CDR3 is CASSYGGAPYEQYF. As DNA, the CDR3 is TGTGCCAGCAGTTACGGGGGCGCCCCCTACGAGCAGTACTTC.

The V call is TRBV5-1, the J call TRBJ2-2, with 10 bases matching TRBD1. CDR1 is SGHRS, CDR2 YFSETQ, per germline. Trimming cost V 8 bases and J 3 bases; bases outside gene matches: 13. There are 17 residues in the CDR3. In nucleotides, the CDR3 is TGCGCCAGAGTCACGGGACAGGGGATTGTGGACACCGGGGAGCTGTTTTTT. This codes for CARVTGQGIVDTGELFF.

The rearrangement joins TRBV19 to TRBJ1-2; possible D gene TRBD1, 6 bases. Germline CDR1 reads LNHDA; CDR2 reads SQIVND (reference sequence). This CDR3 is 14 amino acids long. The V gene lost 5 bases and the J gene lost 2 bases, with 12 bases spanning the gap. The CDR3 here is CASSVLQGNYGYTF. CDR3 sequence (DNA): TGTGCCAGTAGTGTTCTACAGGGAAACTATGGCTACACCTTC. Combining the CDR3 with reference TRBV19 and TRBJ1-2 gives the whole variable domain DGGITQSPKYLFRKEGQNVTLSCEQNLNHDAMYWYRQDPGQGLRLIYYSQIVNDFQKGDIAEGYSVSREKKESFPLTVTSAQKNPTAFYLCASSVLQGNYGYTFGSGTRLTVV.

With respect to this clone: At the DNA level, this CDR3 is encoded by other sequences in the same sample as well. The rearrangement links TRBV11-2 to TRBJ2-2, with 10 positions matching TRBD2. J gave up 5 bases and V 3 bases, and 3 bases lay outside the gene matches. Germline V gives CDR1 SGHAT, CDR2 FQNNGV. This CDR3 comprises 15 residues. CDR3 in DNA: TGTGCCAGCAGCTTGAGACTAGCGGGTACCGGGGAGCTGTTTTTT. Translation: CASSLRLAGTGELFF.

This clone has just one count. The same CDR3 arises from other DNA sequences in this sample as well. The chain recombines TRBV6-5 with TRBJ2-1; tentative D call: TRBD1 (5 bases). There are 13 residues in the CDR3. Germline V gene lookup returns CDR1 MNHEY and CDR2 SVGAGI. Deletions cut 8 bases from V and 4 bases from J, with 12 bases between. CDR3 DNA sequence: TGTGCCAGCGGCAGGGCTGAGTACAATGAGCAGTTCTTC. Its translation: CASGRAEYNEQFF.

This chain joins TRBV9 and TRBJ2-5; D is unresolved. The V gene lost 4 bases and the J gene lost 1 base, with 14 bases spanning the gap. Germline CDR1 and CDR2: SGDLS and YYNGEE. This CDR3 region has 15 residues. The CDR3 region has the DNA TGTGCCAGCAGCCCCCGTTTATGGGGCCAAGAGACCCAGTACTTC. This gives the protein CASSPRLWGQETQYF.

The chain links TRBV5-1 to TRBJ2-5, with 7 bases identical to TRBD2. Per germline, CDR1 SGHRS and CDR2 YFSETQ. After removal of 4 bases from V and 1 base from J, the junction contained 7 bases not matched to a gene. The CDR3 is 15 residues long. The CDR3 nucleotides read TGCGCCAGCAGCCGGGCGGGACTATTCCAAGAGACCCAGTACTTC. Translated, it gives CASSRAGLFQETQYF.

Worth noting for this clone: A much larger clone lies a single base off, so this may be a read error. Within the sample, other DNA sequences also encode this same CDR3. The chain links TRBV5-4 to TRBJ2-5; unclear D gene. Trimming took 4 bases from V and 2 from J, leaving 3 bases between them. The length of the CDR3 is 11 residues. Germline CDR1 and CDR2: SGHNT and YYREEE (reference sequence). The DNA for the CDR3 is TGTGCCAGCAGCCTGCAAGAGACCCAGTACTTC. It encodes CASSLQETQYF.

This clone was counted once. The chain joins TRBV10-3 to TRBJ1-1; D remains unclear. This CDR3 region has 12 residues. Germline CDR1 reads ENHRY; CDR2 reads SYGVKD. The V and J ends lost 2 bases and 10 bases respectively, with 11 bases between them. The CDR3 DNA reads as TGTGCCATCAGTGAGGTCCGGGGATTAGCTTTCTTT. Translated: CAISEVRGLAFF.

V gene TRBV5-1 combines with J gene TRBJ2-2; 9 positions match TRBD2. This CDR3 is built from 15 residues. Germline values: CDR1 SGHRS, CDR2 YFSETQ. After removal of 8 bases from V and 0 bases from J, the junction contained 5 bases not matched to a gene. The CDR3 DNA sequence: TGCGCCAGTAAACGACTAGCGGCGAACACCGGGGAGCTGTTTTTT. Amino acid sequence: CASKRLAANTGELFF.

The chain recombines TRBV7-9 with TRBJ1-3, with D maybe TRBD1 (5 bases). The CDR3 consists of 13 residues. Trimming took off 5 bases at V and 4 bases at J, with 9 bases between the two ends. Per germline, CDR1 SEHNR and CDR2 FQNEAQ (reference sequence). The CDR3 sequence is CASSLGEGNTIYF. The CDR3 DNA sequence: TGTGCCAGCAGCCTGGGGGAGGGAAACACCATATATTTT. Filled out from reference TRBV7-9 and TRBJ1-3, the complete variable domain reads DTGVSQNPRHKITKRGQNVTFRCDPISEHNRLYWYRQTLGQGPEFLTYFQNEAQLEKSRLLSDRFSAERPKGSFSTLEIQRTEQGDSAMYLCASSLGEGNTIYFGEGSWLTVV.

This clone was detected once. The CDR3 nucleotides are TGTGCCAGCAGCCCCAGGGGGACTGGAAACACCATATATTTT. Its protein product is CASSPRGTGNTIYF. The chain uses TRBV7-6 and TRBJ1-3; TRBD1 aligns across 7 bases. CDR1 SGHVS and CDR2 FNYEAQ come from the germline V gene. Trimming cost V 5 bases and J 2 bases; bases outside gene matches: 3. CDR3 length: 14 residues. Complete variable domain (other parts from reference TRBV7-6 and TRBJ1-3): GAGVSQSPRYKVTKRGQDVALRCDPISGHVSLYWYRQALGQGPEFLTYFNYEAQQDKSGLPNDRFSAERPEGSISTLTIQRTEQRDSAMYRCASSPRGTGNTIYFGEGSWLTVV.

The V gene is TRBV7-2, the J gene TRBJ1-3; maybe TRBD1 (5 bases). V shed 3 bases and J shed 1 base, with 7 bases lying between them. CDR1 is SGHTA and CDR2 is FQGNSA in the germline V gene. This CDR3 contains 14 residues. The CDR3 loop is CASSFRDSGNTIYF. The CDR3 nucleotides are TGTGCCAGCAGCTTCAGGGATTCTGGAAACACCATATATTTT.

The CDR3 DNA is TGTGCCAGTGGAAGACAGGGGACGAACACTGAAGCTTTCTTT. It encodes CASGRQGTNTEAFF. The V call is TRBV11-2, the J call TRBJ1-1; 8 bases are shared with TRBD1. From germline, CDR1 is SGHAT and CDR2 FQNNGV. This CDR3 has 14 amino acids. Trimming at V came to 9 bases and at J to 1 base, leaving 7 bases not matched to a gene. Full variable domain (remainder filled in from reference TRBV11-2 and TRBJ1-1): EAGVAQSPRYKIIEKRQSVAFWCNPISGHATLYWYQQILGQGPKLLIQFQNNGVVDDSQLPKDRFSAERLKGVDSTLKIQPAKLEDSAVYLCASGRQGTNTEAFFGQGTRLTVV.

The chain employs TRBV6-6 and TRBJ2-1; tentatively, D is TRBD2 (5 bases). CDR3 size: 13 residues. Germline values: CDR1 MNHNY, CDR2 SVGAGI (reference sequence). Trimming took off 3 bases at V and 5 bases at J, with 8 bases between the two ends. The CDR3 coding sequence is TGTGCCAGCAGTTATACTAGGGACAATGAGCAGTTCTTC. Encoded protein: CASSYTRDNEQFF.

This chain links TRBV28 with TRBJ1-1; TRBD1 is a possible D gene (5 bases). Germline lookup yields CDR1 MDHEN and CDR2 SYDVKM. CDR3 length equals 11 residues. CDR3 region: CSTGRGTEAFF. In DNA form, the CDR3 reads TGTAGCACGGGGCGGGGCACTGAAGCTTTCTTT.

The chain uses TRBV10-3 and TRBJ1-3, with no clear D. The CDR3 has 14 residues. Germline V gene lookup returns CDR1 ENHRY and CDR2 SYGVKD. Trimming removed 3 bases from V and 3 bases from J, with 9 bases in between. Written as DNA, the CDR3 is TGTGCCATCAGTGACGGGGTAGATGGAAACACCATATATTTT. Amino acids: CAISDGVDGNTIYF.

This chain links TRBV30 with TRBJ2-7, with D perhaps matching TRBD1 (6 bases). The V end was cut by 2 bases, the J end by 6 bases, with 11 bases between. The germline CDR1 and CDR2 sequences are GTSNPN and SVGIG (reference sequence). This CDR3 spans 12 amino acids. The CDR3: CAWSQTGFEQYF. CDR3 bases: TGTGCCTGGAGTCAAACAGGGTTCGAGCAGTACTTC.

The CDR3 region has the DNA TGCGCCAGCGGGTTCGGCACAGATACGCAGTATTTT. Translating it yields CASGFGTDTQYF. The chain employs TRBV10-2 and TRBJ2-3, with unresolved D. Trimming took 8 bases from V and 1 from J, leaving 7 bases between them. The CDR3 is made up of 12 amino acids. Germline loops: CDR1 WSHSY, CDR2 SAAADI.

With respect to this clone: The same CDR3 is also encoded by other DNA sequences in this sample. This chain uses TRBV30 with TRBJ2-3; D gene uncertain. With 4 bases removed from V and 2 bases from J, the gap between germline ends came to 7 bases. Germline assignment: CDR1 GTSNPN and CDR2 SVGIG (reference sequence). The CDR3 runs 12 residues. This CDR3 is CAWTGDTDTQYF. The CDR3 bases are TGTGCCTGGACTGGGGACACAGATACGCAGTATTTT. The variable domain in full, with the rest retrieved from reference TRBV30 and TRBJ2-3, is SQTIHQWPATLVQPVGSPLSLECTVEGTSNPNLYWYRQAAGRGLQLLFYSVGIGQISSEVPQNLSASRPQDRQFILSSKKLLLSDSGFYLCAWTGDTDTQYFGPGTRLTVL.

The chain links TRBV4-1 to TRBJ2-3; TRBD2 matches 12 bases. CDR1 is MGHRA and CDR2 is YSYEKL in the germline V gene. This CDR3 is built from 15 residues. V lost 7 bases to trimming and J lost 3 bases; unmatched junction nucleotides: 5. CDR3 DNA sequence: TGCGCCAGCACGCTAGCGGGGGGGGGAACAGATACGCAGTATTTT. Encoded protein: CASTLAGGGTDTQYF.

For this clone: Other nucleotide sequences in the sample specify the same CDR3. The rearrangement links TRBV5-1 to TRBJ2-2; D may be TRBD1 or TRBD2 (5 bases each). Germline V CDR1 and CDR2: SGHRS, YFSETQ. The V gene lost 3 bases and the J gene lost 1 base, with 10 bases spanning the gap. CDR3 size: 15 residues. The CDR3 nucleotides are TGCGCCAGCAGCTGGGGGACGGGGAACACCGGGGAGCTGTTTTTT. Its translation is CASSWGTGNTGELFF.

This clone was seen only a few times. The chain carries TRBV11-2 and TRBJ2-1; perhaps TRBD2 as D (6 bases). Germline V gene sequence: CDR1 SGHAT, CDR2 FQNNGV. V lost 5 bases and J 4 bases, leaving 12 bases between the germline ends. CDR3 size: 14 residues. CDR3 DNA: TGTGCCAGCAGCATGGACTACCCGTACAATGAGCAGTTCTTC. It encodes CASSMDYPYNEQFF.

Of note for this clone: Other nucleotide sequences in the sample specify the same CDR3. The chain combines TRBV6-1 with TRBJ2-7; D is perhaps TRBD2 (5 bases). The CDR3 contains 14 residues. The germline V gene has CDR1 MNHNS and CDR2 SASEGT. Trimming took 0 bases from V and 3 from J, leaving 9 bases between them. The chain's CDR3 is CASSEALRGYEQYF. The CDR3 nucleotides read TGTGCCAGCAGTGAAGCGCTTCGGGGCTACGAGCAGTACTTC.

The V and J genes are TRBV28 and TRBJ2-7; 7 bases are shared with TRBD1. Germline assignment: CDR1 MDHEN and CDR2 SYDVKM. The junction had 8 bases not matched to a gene; V was cut back by 2 bases and J by 1 base. CDR3 size: 16 residues. The CDR3 coding sequence is TGTGCCAGCAGTTTAACTAGGACAGGTTTATCCTACGAGCAGTACTTC. Its protein is CASSLTRTGLSYEQYF.

Notes on this clone: With a much larger clone just one base away, this may be a read error. The missing conserved phenylalanine or tryptophan at the end of this CDR3 makes a read error likely. The chain combines TRBV29-1 with TRBJ2-7; D gene ambiguous. The length of the CDR3 is 11 residues. Germline CDR1 SQVTM, CDR2 ANQGSEA. Trimming left V 6 bases short and J 5 bases short, with 11 bases between. CDR3 DNA sequence: TGCAGCGTCGCCAACACCGACGAGCAGTACCTC. Its protein product is CSVANTDEQYL.

This clone was counted a single time. The chain is built from TRBV6-1 and TRBJ1-1; a possible D gene is TRBD1 (6 bases). The germline gives CDR1 MNHNS, CDR2 SASEGT. This CDR3 has 15 residues. The V and J ends lost 4 bases and 3 bases respectively, with 15 bases between them. The CDR3 here is CASSADRLGDTEAFF. CDR3 sequence (DNA): TGTGCCAGCAGTGCTGACAGGCTTGGGGACACTGAAGCTTTCTTT.

This chain uses TRBV5-1 with TRBJ1-2; D not resolved. This CDR3 spans 15 amino acids. V was clipped by 2 bases and J by 2 bases, with 13 bases between them. Germline CDR1 SGHRS, CDR2 YFSETQ. Here the CDR3 DNA reads TGCGCCAGCAGCTTCGGTGCGGGTACCAACTATGGCTACACCTTC. Translating it yields CASSFGAGTNYGYTF.

Worth noting for this clone: Different DNA sequences within this sample yield the same CDR3. This rearrangement joins TRBV7-2 to TRBJ2-2, with D unclear. Trimming removed 1 base from V and 1 base from J, with 4 bases in between. Germline V gene sequence: CDR1 SGHTA, CDR2 FQGNSA. This CDR3 contains 14 residues. CDR3 residues: CASSLGLNTGELFF. DNA for the CDR3: TGTGCCAGCAGCTTAGGATTGAACACCGGGGAGCTGTTTTTT.